This is a list of T cell receptor beta chains from one sample in a study of beta chain features in type 1 diabetes. The table came from immunoSEQ multiplex PCR; TCRdb's copy has only in-frame clones and leaves some out. The data contain under 300,000 clones, 8% of them singletons. Sequenced input: central memory CD4+ T cells from blood. The receptors stem from a young woman in good health. CDR3s include the opening cysteine and the closing phenylalanine or tryptophan. The order of the fields is D gene, J gene, clone size, V gene, CDR3 protein, CDR3 DNA. A D gene is named only where the DNA matches it firmly. The listing skips clone size in some rows; elsewhere it reads once, few, many or a size class.

- | TRBJ1-2 | - | TRBV6-5 | CASSYSYRDPRGYTF | TGTGCCAGCAGTTACTCCTACAGGGACCCTCGGGGCTACACCTTC
- | TRBJ1-1 | - | TRBV6-5 | CASSSEMGTEAFF | TGTGCCAGCAGTTCCGAAATGGGCACTGAAGCTTTCTTT
- | TRBJ2-3 | many | TRBV15 | CATGKGLTSTDTQYF | TGTGCCACGGGTAAGGGACTCACCTCCACAGATACGCAGTATTTT
- | TRBJ1-4 | few | TRBV5-4 | CASSLNSAHGEKLFF | TGTGCCAGCAGCCTGAACAGTGCCCATGGTGAAAAACTGTTTTTT
- | TRBJ2-2 | few | TRBV7-6 | CASSPQAGANTGELFF | TGTGCCAGCAGCCCCCAAGCAGGGGCGAACACCGGGGAGCTGTTTTTT
- | TRBJ1-5 | few | TRBV19 | CASLGDRNQPQHF | TGTGCCAGCCTGGGAGATCGTAATCAGCCCCAGCATTTT
- | TRBJ2-5 | few | TRBV5-1 | CASSLQTTSETQYF | TGCGCCAGCAGCTTGCAAACTACGTCGGAGACCCAGTACTTC
- | TRBJ2-1 | few | TRBV7-9 | CASSLVGPYNEQFF | TGTGCCAGCAGCTTAGTGGGTCCATACAATGAGCAGTTCTTC
- | TRBJ1-1 | few | TRBV21-1 | CASSQGWLRAFF | TGTGCCAGCAGCCAAGGATGGTTGCGAGCTTTCTTT
TRBD1 | TRBJ2-2 | few | TRBV28 | CASSFPGTGIGELFF | TGTGCCAGCAGTTTTCCCGGGACAGGGATCGGGGAGCTGTTTTTT
TRBD2 | TRBJ2-3 | - | TRBV7-9 | CASLREGINADTQYF | TGTGCCAGCCTGAGGGAGGGGATAAACGCAGATACGCAGTATTTT
- | TRBJ1-1 | few | TRBV19 | CASTPVVSMNTEAFF | TGTGCCAGTACCCCGGTCGTCTCAATGAACACTGAAGCTTTCTTT
TRBD2 | TRBJ2-3 | few | TRBV6-6 | CASSGTSGVKDTQYF | TGTGCCAGCAGTGGGACTAGCGGGGTCAAGGATACGCAGTATTTT
- | TRBJ1-1 | many | TRBV10-3 | CAISGAGTRNTEAFF | TGTGCCATCAGTGGGGCCGGGACGAGGAACACTGAAGCTTTCTTT
- | TRBJ2-7 | few | TRBV6-5 | CASSYSSASYEQYF | TGTGCCAGCAGTTACTCGAGCGCTTCCTACGAGCAGTACTTC
- | TRBJ1-2 | - | TRBV2 | CASRLRSNYGYTF | TGTGCCAGCAGGCTGCGTTCTAACTATGGCTACACCTTC
TRBD1 | TRBJ1-1 | - | TRBV18 | CASSPTIGQGRLNTEAFF | TGTGCCAGCTCACCAACGATCGGACAGGGCCGATTGAACACTGAAGCTTTCTTT
- | TRBJ2-5 | - | TRBV5-1 | CASSATGQETQYF | TGCGCCAGCAGCGCCACAGGGCAAGAGACCCAGTACTTC
TRBD2 | TRBJ2-3 | few | TRBV7-2 | CASSLAPSGSDF | TGTGCCAGCAGCTTAGCGCCTAGCGGGTCAGATTTT
- | TRBJ2-5 | - | TRBV18 | CASSPFRAEPETQYF | TGTGCCAGCTCACCGTTTCGAGCAGAGCCAGAGACCCAGTACTTC
TRBD1 | TRBJ1-5 | many | TRBV9 | CASSAGQGAFQPQHF | TGTGCCAGCAGCGCGGGACAGGGGGCGTTTCAGCCCCAGCATTTT
TRBD2 | TRBJ2-7 | - | TRBV11-3 | CASSDTPGLAGGSYEQYF | TGTGCCAGCAGCGATACTCCGGGACTAGCGGGAGGCTCCTACGAGCAGTACTTC
TRBD2 | TRBJ2-7 | - | TRBV7-9 | CASSPSGNRYEQYF | TGTGCCAGCAGCCCAAGCGGGAACCGCTACGAGCAGTACTTC
TRBD2 | TRBJ2-1 | few | TRBV29-1 | CSVEGRGGANNEQFF | TGCAGCGTTGAAGGGCGGGGGGGCGCTAACAATGAGCAGTTCTTC
- | TRBJ1-2 | few | TRBV6-5 | CASSYSAIGQPRGYTF | TGTGCCAGCAGTTACTCAGCAATAGGACAGCCAAGGGGCTACACCTTC
- | TRBJ1-2 | few | TRBV5-1 | CASSPSGGDYGYTF | TGCGCCAGCAGCCCGTCCGGGGGTGACTATGGCTACACCTTC
TRBD1 | TRBJ2-7 | many | TRBV28 | CASTSQGVSSYEQYF | TGTGCCAGCACCAGCCAGGGGGTGAGCTCCTACGAGCAGTACTTC
- | TRBJ2-1 | - | TRBV7-7 | CASSRRGLESEQFF | TGTGCTAGCAGCAGACGGGGGTTGGAGAGTGAGCAGTTCTTC
- | TRBJ2-7 | few | TRBV10-3 | CAIGRGGRDEQYF | TGTGCCATCGGAAGGGGGGGAAGGGACGAGCAGTACTTC
TRBD1 | TRBJ2-6 | few | TRBV7-3 | CASSLTFRDRLKGGANVLTF | TGTGCCAGCAGCTTAACTTTCCGGGACAGGCTAAAGGGCGGGGCCAACGTCCTGACTTTC
TRBD2 | TRBJ2-1 | - | TRBV5-1 | CASSFSAGGDEQFF | TGCGCCAGCAGCTTTTCAGCGGGAGGGGATGAGCAGTTCTTC
- | TRBJ1-1 | - | TRBV6-5 | CASSYSPRGNTEAFF | TGTGCCAGCAGTTACTCCCCCAGGGGTAACACTGAAGCTTTCTTT
- | TRBJ2-3 | few | TRBV7-2 | CASSSYLDTQYF | TGTGCCAGCAGCTCCTACTTGGATACGCAGTATTTT
- | TRBJ2-7 | few | TRBV9 | CASSVASGGLLPYEQYF | TGTGCCAGCAGCGTAGCTTCAGGGGGGCTACTTCCCTACGAGCAGTACTTC
- | TRBJ1-1 | few | TRBV5-6 | CASSLSLGAGTEAFF | TGTGCCAGCAGCCTGAGCTTGGGGGCTGGTACTGAAGCTTTCTTT
- | TRBJ1-1 | - | TRBV5-1 | CASRPTGNTEAFF | TGCGCCAGCAGGCCCACAGGGAACACTGAAGCTTTCTTT
- | TRBJ2-3 | few | TRBV5-1 | CASSMGPGYSTDTQYF | TGCGCCAGCAGCATGGGACCGGGCTACTCCACAGATACGCAGTATTTT
- | TRBJ2-2 | - | TRBV7-3 | CASSDLLNTGELFF | TGTGCCAGCAGCGATCTTCTGAACACCGGGGAGCTGTTTTTT
- | TRBJ2-5 | - | TRBV10-3 | CAISESSGGYQETQYF | TGTGCCATCAGTGAGTCAAGCGGCGGGTACCAAGAGACCCAGTACTTC
TRBD1 | TRBJ2-5 | many | TRBV5-1 | CASSPGQGKETQYF | TGCGCCAGCAGCCCTGGACAGGGTAAAGAGACCCAGTACTTC
TRBD1 | TRBJ2-3 | - | TRBV4-2 | CASSYQTGASATDTQYF | TGTGCCAGCAGCTACCAAACAGGGGCGTCTGCGACAGATACGCAGTATTTT
- | TRBJ1-1 | many | TRBV19 | CASSIQDSRLNTEAFF | TGTGCCAGTAGTATCCAGGACAGTAGGTTGAACACTGAAGCTTTCTTT
- | TRBJ2-2 | many | TRBV7-9 | CASSSPLTGTGELFF | TGTGCCAGCAGCTCTCCCTTAACGGGCACCGGGGAGCTGTTTTTT
- | TRBJ1-5 | - | TRBV4-2 | CASSLGDISQPQHF | TGTGCCAGCAGCCTCGGGGACATCAGTCAGCCCCAGCATTTT
- | TRBJ1-5 | few | TRBV6-1 | CASMLSDGQPQHF | TGTGCCAGCATGCTTAGCGACGGTCAGCCCCAGCATTTT
- | TRBJ1-5 | - | TRBV7-2 | CASSPQDNQPQHF | TGTGCCAGCAGCCCACAGGATAATCAGCCCCAGCATTTT
TRBD1 | TRBJ2-7 | - | TRBV7-9 | CASSQGQGAVYEQYF | TGTGCCAGCAGCCAAGGACAGGGGGCCGTCTACGAGCAGTACTTC
TRBD1 | TRBJ2-4 | few | TRBV2 | CAGGRQGQDIQYF | TGTGCCGGGGGAAGACAGGGACAGGACATTCAGTACTTC
TRBD2 | TRBJ2-1 | many | TRBV10-3 | CAISGLADYNEQFF | TGTGCCATCAGTGGACTAGCGGACTACAATGAGCAGTTCTTC
TRBD1 | TRBJ1-6 | - | TRBV9 | CASSVEGQENSPLHF | TGTGCCAGCAGCGTAGAGGGACAGGAGAATTCACCCCTCCACTTT
- | TRBJ1-2 | few | TRBV29-1 | CSVRVGAKSGYTF | TGCAGCGTTAGAGTAGGGGCGAAGAGTGGCTACACCTTC
- | TRBJ2-1 | - | TRBV7-9 | CASSFFRGGNEQFF | TGTGCCAGCAGCTTTTTCCGGGGAGGCAATGAGCAGTTCTTC